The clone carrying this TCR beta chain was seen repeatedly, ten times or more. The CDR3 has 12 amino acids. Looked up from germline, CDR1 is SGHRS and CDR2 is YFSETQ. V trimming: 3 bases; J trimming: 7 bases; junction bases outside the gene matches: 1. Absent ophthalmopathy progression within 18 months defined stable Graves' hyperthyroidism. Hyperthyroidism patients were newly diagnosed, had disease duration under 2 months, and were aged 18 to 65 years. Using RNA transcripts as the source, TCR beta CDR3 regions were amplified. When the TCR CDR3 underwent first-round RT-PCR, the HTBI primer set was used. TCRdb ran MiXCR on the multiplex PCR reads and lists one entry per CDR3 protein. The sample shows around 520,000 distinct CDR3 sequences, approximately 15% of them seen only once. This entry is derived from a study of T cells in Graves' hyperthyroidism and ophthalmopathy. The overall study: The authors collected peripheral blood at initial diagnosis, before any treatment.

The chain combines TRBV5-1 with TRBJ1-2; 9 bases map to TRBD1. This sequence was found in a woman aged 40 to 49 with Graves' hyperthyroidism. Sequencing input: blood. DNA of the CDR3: TGCGCCAGCAGCTCGACAGGGGGTGGCTACACCTTC. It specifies CASSSTGGGYTF. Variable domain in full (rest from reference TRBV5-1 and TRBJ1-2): KAGVTQTPRYLIKTRGQQVTLSCSPISGHRSVSWYQQTPGQGLQFLFEYFSETQRNKGNFPGRFSGRQFSNSRSEMNVSTLELGDSALYLCASSSTGGGYTFGSGTRLTVV.